Listed here are 2 T cell receptor beta chains from one sample, sequenced in a study of cytomegalovirus exposure and HLA in healthy donors. The PCR contained 60 Vbeta and 13 Jbeta primers. Using immunoSEQ multiplex PCR, the repertoire was profiled, and TCRdb retains in-frame clones only, with some absent. The table records about 170,000 clones, around 85% of them present only once. The sample taken for sequencing was PBMCs. The source of these receptors is a male donor in good health and CMV-seronegative.

The CDR3 region has the DNA TGTGCCAGCAGCACAGGGCAGGGTCGTTGGTATGGCTACACCTTC. It translates to CASSTGQGRWYGYTF. The V call is TRBV6-5, the J call TRBJ1-2; tentative D call: TRBD1 (6 bases). CDR1 and CDR2 (germline): MNHEY, SVGAGI. The V end was cut by 6 bases, the J end by 5 bases, with 19 bases between. This CDR3 has 15 residues.

The sample holds a few counts of this clone. The chain combines TRBV13 with TRBJ2-7, with D maybe TRBD1 (5 bases). This CDR3 contains 15 residues. Germline CDR1 and CDR2: PRHDT and FYEKMQ (reference sequence). With 5 bases removed from V and 2 bases from J, the gap between germline ends came to 16 bases. The CDR3 nucleotides are TGTGCCAGCAGCCCATGGGCAGGGCCGACCTACGAGCAGTACTTC. Protein product: CASSPWAGPTYEQYF.